One and the same sample provided the 25 T cell receptor beta chains below, sequenced in a study of blood T cells in healthy people across ages. A second 7 to 11 cycle PCR used barcoded and J-beta primers. TCRdb re-analysed the 5' RACE reads in MiXCR, keeping a single row per CDR3 protein. This sample has hundreds of thousands of distinct CDR3 sequences, with nearly 60% found just once. Sequenced sample: blood. Receptor source: a man aged 30 to 39 in good health.

Comments on this clonotype: A read error may be the cause here, since a much bigger clone is one base away. This chain links TRBV7-2 with TRBJ2-5; 7 bases agree with TRBD1. The DNA end lines up better with TRBJ2-1; the J call may be wrong. This CDR3 is built from 15 residues. Germline V gene sequence: CDR1 SGHTA, CDR2 FQGNSA. The CDR3 is CASSLGQGAQETQFF. The DNA for the CDR3 is TGTGCCAGCAGCTTAGGACAGGGCGCTCAAGAGACCCAGTTCTTC.

The V call is TRBV20-1, the J call TRBJ1-4; unclear D gene. Germline V gives CDR1 DFQATT, CDR2 SNEGSKA (reference sequence). The CDR3 runs 13 residues. V gave up 1 base and J gave up 7 bases, with 10 bases separating them. CDR3 residues: CSARVFAGEKLFF. In DNA form, the CDR3 reads TGCAGTGCTAGAGTCTTTGCGGGTGAAAAACTGTTTTTT.

Only a few counts were recorded for this clonotype. The chain carries TRBV5-1 and TRBJ2-4; D is possibly TRBD2 (6 bases). The CDR3 spans 13 residues. Between the trimmed V and J ends, which lost 4 bases and 8 bases, there was a span of 13 bases. CDR1 is SGHRS, CDR2 YFSETQ, per germline. CDR3 DNA sequence: TGCGCCAGCAGCGTGGTAGGGGAGGACATTCAGTACTTC. Amino acid sequence: CASSVVGEDIQYF.

The chain couples TRBV6-2 or TRBV6-3 to TRBJ2-3; perhaps TRBD1 as D (6 bases). The germline gives CDR1 MNHEY, CDR2 SVGEGT. This CDR3 spans 15 amino acids. The V and J ends lost 6 bases and 2 bases respectively, with 15 bases between them. The CDR3 loop is CASSLVWGHTDTQYF. In DNA, the CDR3 is TGTGCCAGCAGCCTGGTATGGGGACACACAGATACGCAGTATTTT.

The table lists this clonotype with a few counts. The V call is TRBV29-1, the J call TRBJ2-7; 7 nucleotides align to TRBD1. V lost 7 bases and J lost 5; bases outside the gene matches: 11. CDR3 length: 13 amino acids. Germline V gives CDR1 SQVTM, CDR2 ANQGSEA. CDR3 in amino acids: CSAGQVLGNEQYF. In DNA, the CDR3 is TGCAGCGCCGGACAGGTCCTGGGGAACGAGCAGTACTTC.

J is TRBJ1-2 and V is TRBV20-1; D is unresolved. CDR1 and CDR2 (germline): DFQATT, SNEGSKA (reference sequence). This CDR3 has 14 residues. The V end lost 0 bases, the J end lost 1 base, and 9 bases lay between the germline ends. The DNA of the CDR3 is TGCAGTGCTAGAGATGAAAGGATTAACTATGGCTACACCTTC. Its translation is CSARDERINYGYTF.

The chain is built from TRBV7-2 and TRBJ2-7, with unresolved D. This CDR3 has 13 amino acids. Trimming shortened V by 1 base and J by 4 bases, and 8 bases separated the two germline ends. The germline gives CDR1 SGHTA, CDR2 FQGNSA. The CDR3 is CASSLGVVYEQYF. The CDR3, as DNA: TGTGCCAGCAGCTTAGGGGTCGTATACGAGCAGTACTTC.

The V call is TRBV28, the J call TRBJ2-7, with D perhaps TRBD1 (6 bases). The germline CDR1 and CDR2 sequences are MDHEN and SYDVKM. CDR3 size: 13 residues. V was trimmed by 7 bases and J by 3 bases, leaving 13 bases between them. The CDR3 sequence is CASIPTGNYEQYF. As DNA, the CDR3 is TGTGCCAGCATTCCCACAGGGAACTACGAGCAGTACTTC.

This clonotype was counted only a few times. This rearrangement joins TRBV6-1 to TRBJ1-1, with D tentatively TRBD1 (6 bases). Germline-derived CDR1 and CDR2 are MNHNS and SASEGT. V lost 0 bases to trimming and J lost 4 bases, with 12 bases between them. This CDR3 has 15 amino acids. The CDR3 region is CASSEAKGVITEAFF. DNA for the CDR3: TGTGCCAGCAGTGAAGCAAAGGGGGTCATCACTGAAGCTTTCTTT.

This clonotype was observed a few times. The chain carries TRBV20-1 and TRBJ2-7, with 13 bases matching TRBD2. This CDR3 has 17 amino acids. Trimming at V came to 0 bases and at J to 5 bases, leaving 10 bases not matched to a gene. Germline V CDR1 and CDR2: DFQATT, SNEGSKA (reference sequence). DNA of the CDR3: TGCAGTGCTAGAGATGCCGGGACTAGCGGGGAGGTAGACGAGCAGTACTTC. Translating it yields CSARDAGTSGEVDEQYF.

With regard to this clonotype: The junction differs from germline at one of its ends, possibly a read error. V is TRBV9 and J is TRBJ2-1; D may match TRBD1 or TRBD2 (5 bases each). This CDR3 comprises 15 residues. Per germline, CDR1 SGDLS and CDR2 YYNGEE. The CDR3 DNA sequence: TGTGCCAGCAGCGACGGGACGGATACCTACAATGGGCAGTTCTTC. Translated: CASSDGTDTYNGQFF.

The gene calls are TRBV5-1 and TRBJ2-1; D not resolved. The J call may not be correct, given that the DNA end is closer to TRBJ2-7. CDR1 SGHRS and CDR2 YFSETQ come from the germline V gene. The CDR3 consists of 13 residues. The CDR3 loop reads CASSSLDNNEQYF. The CDR3 DNA reads as TGCGCCAGCAGCTCTCTCGACAACAATGAGCAGTACTTC.

V and J are TRBV7-6 and TRBJ2-1; 12 nucleotides agree with TRBD1. The CDR3 is made up of 16 amino acids. Losses at the gene ends were 4 bases for V and 7 bases for J; bases not matched to a gene: 8. Germline V gene sequence: CDR1 SGHVS, CDR2 FNYEAQ. CDR3 in DNA: TGTGCCAGCAGCTCTAGTCCGGGACAGGGGGCTAATGAGCAGTTCTTC. Translated: CASSSSPGQGANEQFF.

This chain uses TRBV10-3 with TRBJ1-2; no clear D. Germline V gives CDR1 ENHRY, CDR2 SYGVKD. This CDR3 has 12 amino acids. V gave up 11 bases and J gave up 6 bases, with 16 bases separating them. This chain's CDR3 is CASWRQDNGYTF. For the CDR3, the DNA is TGTGCCTCGTGGCGCCAGGATAATGGCTACACCTTC.

The chain is built from TRBV20-1 and TRBJ1-2; 9 bases are a match to TRBD1. The CDR3 loop spans 17 amino acids. Looked up from germline, CDR1 is DFQATT and CDR2 is SNEGSKA (reference sequence). The V gene end was trimmed by 0 bases and the J gene end by 7 bases; junction bases not matched to a gene: 15. The CDR3 DNA reads as TGCAGTGCTAGAGACCCAGGGGGGACAGGGCGGAACGGTGGCTACACCTTC. It encodes CSARDPGGTGRNGGYTF.

The rearrangement uses TRBV12-3 or TRBV12-4 and TRBJ1-2; TRBD1 agrees at 7 bases. The junction had 12 bases not matched to a gene; V was cut back by 3 bases and J by 8 bases. The CDR3 length is 15 residues. CDR3 coding DNA: TGTGCCAGCAGTTTCGGGACCGACAGGGAGAGAGGCTACACCTTC. Translating it yields CASSFGTDRERGYTF.

The CDR3 spells CASSHGTARVNNEQFF. The CDR3 DNA is TGCGCCAGCAGCCACGGGACAGCCAGAGTTAACAATGAGCAGTTCTTC. The rearrangement links TRBV4-3 to TRBJ2-1, with 7 positions matching TRBD1. Trimming removed 3 bases from V and 5 bases from J; junction bases left unmatched: 10. Per germline, CDR1 LGHNA and CDR2 YSLEER. This CDR3 comprises 16 residues.

The chain employs TRBV28 and TRBJ2-7; 7 positions agree with TRBD2. The CDR3 consists of 15 residues. Trimming cost V 2 bases and J 3 bases; bases outside gene matches: 7. Germline loops: CDR1 MDHEN, CDR2 SYDVKM. The chain's CDR3 is CASSLGLADGYEQYF. For the CDR3, the DNA is TGTGCCAGCAGTTTAGGGCTAGCGGACGGCTACGAGCAGTACTTC.

The J gene is TRBJ2-1, the V gene TRBV7-2; 11 bases fit TRBD1. Germline V CDR1 and CDR2: SGHTA, FQGNSA. The junction had 12 bases not matched to a gene; V was cut back by 4 bases and J by 7 bases. The CDR3 has 17 amino acids. The CDR3, as DNA: TGTGCCAGCAGCTCAGCCGGGATGGGGACAGGGGGTAATGAGCAGTTCTTC. Amino acids: CASSSAGMGTGGNEQFF.

This clonotype has a handful of counts. The chain uses TRBV7-3 and TRBJ1-2; D not certain. Germline V gene sequence: CDR1 SGHTA, CDR2 FQGTGA. V was trimmed by 0 bases and J by 6 bases, leaving 8 bases between them. CDR3 length equals 13 residues. CDR3: CASSLTPGDGYTF. DNA for the CDR3: TGTGCCAGCAGCTTAACCCCCGGGGATGGCTACACCTTC.

V gene TRBV11-2 combines with J gene TRBJ1-1; D might be TRBD1 (5 bases). Trimming took off 5 bases at V and 0 bases at J, with 10 bases between the two ends. The germline CDR1 and CDR2 sequences are SGHAT and FQNNGV. The CDR3 has 14 residues. CDR3 in amino acids: CASSPRTMNTEAFF. CDR3 nucleotides: TGTGCCAGCAGCCCCAGGACAATGAACACTGAAGCTTTCTTT.

The chain employs TRBV6-2 or TRBV6-3 and TRBJ2-4; TRBD2 agrees at 12 bases. CDR1 is MNHEY, CDR2 SVGEGT, per germline. The CDR3 spans 14 residues. V lost 6 bases to trimming and J lost 6 bases; unmatched junction nucleotides: 3. CDR3 DNA: TGTGCCAGCAGGACTAGCGGGAGTGGAAACATTCAGTACTTC. Protein sequence: CASRTSGSGNIQYF.

CDR3 residues: CASSQTGISDDEQYF. The CDR3 DNA sequence: TGTGCCAGCAGCCAAACCGGGATCTCCGACGACGAGCAGTACTTC. The chain employs TRBV3-1 and TRBJ2-7, with D perhaps TRBD2 (5 bases). The ends were cut back, 2 bases at V and 5 bases at J, with 16 bases in the middle. Germline CDR1 reads LGHDT; CDR2 reads YNNKEL (reference sequence). There are 15 residues in the CDR3.

This clonotype has just a few counts. This sequence joins TRBV7-9 and TRBJ2-7; possibly TRBD1 for D (5 bases). The V end lost 5 bases, the J end lost 3 bases, and 11 bases lay between the germline ends. The germline V gene encodes CDR1 SEHNR and CDR2 FQNEAQ (reference sequence). The CDR3 is 13 residues long. The CDR3 here is CASSLDINYEQYF. In DNA form, the CDR3 reads TGTGCCAGCAGCCTGGACATCAACTACGAGCAGTACTTC.

The chain is built from TRBV5-4 and TRBJ1-6, with no clear D. Deletions cut 2 bases from V and 8 bases from J, with 11 bases between. Germline V gene data show CDR1 as SGHNT and CDR2 as YYREEE (reference sequence). The CDR3 has 14 amino acids. Written as DNA, the CDR3 is TGTGCCAGCAGCTTAGTCGAGACGGATTCACCCCTCCACTTT. Its translation: CASSLVETDSPLHF.